This T cell receptor beta chain was profiled in a study of shared clonotypes between healthy human individuals. Germline CDR1 and CDR2: MNHEY and SMNVEV (reference sequence). The CDR3 loop spans 17 amino acids. Trimming left V 5 bases short and J 0 bases short, with 16 bases between. Method: immunoSEQ multiplex PCR; TCRdb's copy keeps in-frame clones and lacks some. The table records over a million clones, roughly 97% of them present only once. The study enrolled healthy HIV-negative adults without recent acute infections or vaccinations as donors. The chain carries TRBV27 and TRBJ1-4; D may be TRBD1 (5 bases). The specimen sequenced was naive CD4+ T cells sorted from blood. The subset denotes: CD45RA+ positively selected. This clonotype originated in a man younger than 40 in good health. DNA for the CDR3: TGTGCCAGCAGTCTCAGGACATCTTTAGCAACTAATGAAAAACTGTTTTTT. Protein sequence: CASSLRTSLATNEKLFF.